Presented here are 25 T cell receptor beta chains from one specimen sequenced in a study of spatial heterogeneity in lung cancer. Study observations and caveats: Tumor mutation counts were tracked by expanded intratumoral alpha and beta TCR counts.

From the 5' RACE reads, TCRdb called clonotypes with MiXCR, one entry per CDR3 protein. This table has roughly 18,000 distinct CDR3 sequences, approximately 9.7% appearing once. Noted time point: sample taken at primary tumor resection. These receptors have no identified antigens. Sequenced material: lung tumor tissue, taken at surgery. The receptors stem from a female donor with early-stage non-small cell lung cancer.

This clonotype was counted many times. Because the library targeted alpha chains, this beta chain is an off-target read whose size means little. The rearrangement links TRBV12-3 or TRBV12-4 to TRBJ2-4; possible D gene TRBD2, 6 bases. Trimming removed 3 bases from V and 6 bases from J, with 6 bases in between. This CDR3 is 12 amino acids long. CDR3 in DNA: TGTGCCAGCAGTTTCGGGGGAAACATTCAGTACTTC. Protein product: CASSFGGNIQYF.

This clonotype was recorded many times. For a library built for alpha chains, this beta chain is a stray read; little rests on its size. This chain uses TRBV20-1 with TRBJ1-1, with 12 positions matching TRBD1. Unmatched junction bases numbered 7, after V lost 2 bases and J lost 3 bases. CDR1 and CDR2 from the germline V gene are DFQATT and SNEGSKA (reference sequence). CDR3 length equals 16 residues. CDR3 sequence reads: CSARSGDRGRDTEAFF. In DNA, the CDR3 is TGCAGTGCTAGAAGCGGGGACAGGGGGCGCGACACTGAAGCTTTCTTT.

A remark on this clonotype: Because this beta chain is a stray read in a library intended to capture alpha chains, its abundance should not be given much weight. The chain links TRBV12-3 or TRBV12-4 to TRBJ2-7, with D tentatively TRBD1 (5 bases). Trimming took 4 bases from V and 7 from J, leaving 11 bases between them. The CDR3 contains 12 residues. The CDR3 DNA reads TGTGCCAGCAGTTGGGGCCCGGTTGAGCAGTACTTC. Translation: CASSWGPVEQYF.

This clonotype showed up many times. Because this beta chain is a stray read in a library intended to capture alpha chains, its abundance should not be given much weight. The chain couples TRBV12-3 or TRBV12-4 to TRBJ2-3, with 12 bases identical to TRBD1. V lost 10 bases to trimming and J lost 7 bases; unmatched junction nucleotides: 6. This CDR3 has 13 amino acids. The DNA for the CDR3 is TGTGCCACCGCGGGACAGGGGGCATATACGCAGTATTTT. The encoded protein is CATAGQGAYTQYF.

Comments on this clonotype: This may come from a read error, since a much larger clone is one base off. This beta chain is a stray sequence in a library constructed for alpha chains; its clone size is not meaningful. The chain has TRBV7-3 and TRBJ2-3; 11 nucleotides align to TRBD1. V lost 4 bases to trimming and J lost 8 bases; unmatched junction nucleotides: 11. This CDR3 spans 16 amino acids. In germline, CDR1 is SGHTA, CDR2 FQGTGA. The CDR3 loop is CASSSRTGGEAGTQYF. The CDR3 region has the DNA TGTGCCAGCAGCTCCAGGACAGGGGGCGAAGCAGGTACGCAGTATTTT.

By share, this clonotype counts as medium-sized. Found in a library prepared for alpha chains, this beta chain is an off-target read, and its abundance has little meaning. The chain carries TRBV5-1 and TRBJ1-1; unclear D gene. The germline CDR1 and CDR2 sequences are SGHRS and YFSETQ. The CDR3 runs 14 residues. V shed 5 bases and J shed 1 base, with 12 bases lying between them. CDR3 sequence: CASRHLGRNTEAFF. The CDR3 nucleotides are TGCGCCAGCAGACACTTGGGGAGGAACACTGAAGCTTTCTTT.

This clonotype was counted a few times. Found in a library prepared for alpha chains, this beta chain is an off-target read, and its abundance has little meaning. The rearrangement links TRBV6-1 to TRBJ2-2; D unclear. The CDR3 has 16 amino acids. Trimming pared 2 bases from V and 3 bases from J, leaving 13 bases between. Germline CDR1 is MNHNS and CDR2 is SASEGT. The CDR3 loop reads CASSENGFLDTGELFF. The CDR3 coding sequence is TGTGCCAGCAGTGAAAATGGGTTTTTGGACACCGGGGAGCTGTTTTTT.

This clonotype occurred once. This beta chain lies outside the target of a library built for alpha chains; its clone size means little. The rearrangement links TRBV20-1 to TRBJ1-1, with D unresolved. Trimming removed 5 bases at V and 6 bases at J, with 10 bases between. Germline V gives CDR1 DFQATT, CDR2 SNEGSKA (reference sequence). The CDR3 contains 11 residues. CDR3 DNA sequence: TGCAGTGCTCTCTCGGGTCCTGAAGCTTTCTTT. It codes for CSALSGPEAFF.

By share, this clonotype counts as medium-sized. This beta chain slipped into a library made for alpha chains as a stray read, so its size is not meaningful. The chain recombines TRBV7-9 with TRBJ2-4; D may match TRBD1 or TRBD2 (5 bases each). The V gene's germline CDR1 is SEHNR and CDR2 FQNEAQ (reference sequence). The CDR3 runs to 16 residues. The V end was cut by 5 bases, the J end by 1 base, with 15 bases between. CDR3: CASSPWGKGAKNIQYF. In DNA, the CDR3 is TGTGCCAGCAGCCCATGGGGGAAGGGGGCCAAAAACATTCAGTACTTC.

This clonotype was observed at least ten times. This beta chain is an unintended read in a library built for alpha chains; its size means little. The chain's CDR3 is CASTRTRAEAFF. For the CDR3, the DNA is TGTGCCAGCACCCGGACCAGGGCTGAAGCTTTCTTT. This chain uses TRBV7-8 with TRBJ1-1; tentative D call: TRBD1 (5 bases). This CDR3 region has 12 residues. Germline lookup yields CDR1 SGHVS and CDR2 FQNEAQ. Trimming left V 7 bases short and J 6 bases short, with 12 bases between.

This clonotype was detected many times. This beta chain is off target for a library built for alpha chains, so its abundance means little. This chain connects TRBV5-4 to TRBJ2-1, with D unclear. Trimming cost V 7 bases and J 4 bases, with 15 bases left between them. The germline gives CDR1 SGHNT, CDR2 YYREEE (reference sequence). The CDR3 length is 14 residues. The CDR3 loop is CASSRDQLYNEQFF. DNA of the CDR3: TGTGCCAGCTCCAGAGACCAGCTGTACAATGAGCAGTTCTTC.

Notes on this clonotype: Within a library made for alpha chains, this beta chain is off target, and its count is uninformative. This rearrangement joins TRBV4-2 to TRBJ2-5; possibly TRBD2 for D (7 bases). The CDR3 length is 18 residues. Trimming removed 0 bases at V and 1 base at J, with 18 bases between. CDR1 and CDR2 from the germline V gene are LGHNA and YNFKEQ. The CDR3 protein is CASSQDRFGAGAQETQYF. The CDR3 nucleotides read TGTGCCAGCAGCCAAGATCGTTTCGGGGCGGGGGCCCAAGAGACCCAGTACTTC.

In this sample, this clonotype turned up many times. The size of this beta chain means little, since it is a stray read in a library made for alpha chains. The gene calls are TRBV9 and TRBJ2-3; D is unresolved. CDR3 length equals 16 residues. V was pared by 4 bases and J by 4 bases, with 19 bases between. Germline CDR1 and CDR2: SGDLS and YYNGEE. CDR3: CASSPSVKQTPDTQYF. The CDR3 DNA is TGTGCCAGCAGCCCATCCGTGAAGCAGACGCCAGATACGCAGTATTTT.

Regarding this clonotype: This beta chain came through as a stray read in a library set up for alpha chains, and its size says little. The chain has TRBV20-1 and TRBJ2-3, with 11 bases that match TRBD2. Germline V CDR1 and CDR2: DFQATT, SNEGSKA (reference sequence). This CDR3 spans 17 amino acids. The ends lost 2 bases at V and 0 bases at J; junction bases unmatched: 7. The DNA for the CDR3 is TGCAGTGCTAGACTAGCGGGGGGAGCTCCTAGCACAGATACGCAGTATTTT. Translated, it gives CSARLAGGAPSTDTQYF.

This clonotype occurred a few times. In a library made to pick up alpha chains, this beta chain is a stray read with a size that means little. V is TRBV6-1 and J is TRBJ1-5; 7 nucleotides align to TRBD1. Germline CDR1 is MNHNS and CDR2 is SASEGT. The V gene end was trimmed by 4 bases and the J gene end by 0 bases; junction bases not matched to a gene: 9. CDR3 size: 17 residues. In nucleotides, the CDR3 is TGTGCCAGCAGTGGACCATACAGGGGCTCTAGCAATCAGCCCCAGCATTTT. Amino acids: CASSGPYRGSSNQPQHF.

Comment on this clonotype: This beta chain was picked up by a library intended for alpha chains and is off target, so its count carries little meaning. The chain uses TRBV6-2 or TRBV6-3 and TRBJ2-5; D not resolved. V lost 2 bases, J lost 3 bases, and 10 bases lay in between. The CDR3 has 14 amino acids. Germline loops: CDR1 MNHEY, CDR2 SVGEGT. CDR3 amino acids: CASSYDWAKETQYF. The CDR3 DNA is TGTGCCAGCAGTTACGATTGGGCTAAAGAGACCCAGTACTTC.

Concerning this clonotype: This beta chain is a stray sequence in a library constructed for alpha chains; its clone size is not meaningful. V gene TRBV28 combines with J gene TRBJ1-5, with a possible D match to TRBD1 (6 bases). The CDR3 is 14 residues long. Trimming took off 3 bases at V and 9 bases at J, with 15 bases between the two ends. Germline V lookup: CDR1 MDHEN, CDR2 SYDVKM. The CDR3 region has the DNA TGTGCCAGCAGTTTTGGACAGTTAGATCGGCCCCAGCATTTT. It is translated as CASSFGQLDRPQHF.

As for this clonotype: In a library made to pick up alpha chains, this beta chain is a stray read with a size that means little. V and J are TRBV7-3 and TRBJ2-7, with a possible D match to TRBD1 (7 bases). Germline loops: CDR1 SGHTA, CDR2 FQGTGA. CDR3 length: 14 amino acids. Trimming pared 6 bases from V and 0 bases from J, leaving 12 bases between. For the CDR3, the DNA is TGTGCCAGCAGACAGGGGCGGGGCTCCTACGAGCAGTACTTC. Protein product: CASRQGRGSYEQYF.

This clonotype is labeled medium-sized. This beta chain was picked up by a library intended for alpha chains and is off target, so its count carries little meaning. The chain has TRBV7-9 and TRBJ2-5; 7 nucleotides agree with TRBD1. Germline V gives CDR1 SEHNR, CDR2 FQNEAQ (reference sequence). CDR3 length: 14 residues. Trimming removed 3 bases from V and 5 bases from J; junction bases left unmatched: 6. The CDR3 nucleotides are TGTGCCAGCAGCTTCGACAGGGTAGCTGAGACCCAGTACTTC. Protein: CASSFDRVAETQYF.

This clonotype was recorded many times. This beta chain turned up in a library designed for alpha chains; as an off-target read, its abundance says little. The CDR3 protein is CASSPVLSLNVSYEQYF. The CDR3 coding sequence is TGTGCCAGCAGCCCAGTGCTGAGTCTAAACGTTTCCTACGAGCAGTACTTC. This rearrangement joins TRBV27 to TRBJ2-7; D gene uncertain. Trimming stripped 6 bases from V and 1 base from J, with 22 bases between. The CDR3 is 17 residues long. Germline V gives CDR1 MNHEY, CDR2 SMNVEV (reference sequence).

Many counts were recorded for this clonotype. This beta chain is an unintended read in a library built for alpha chains; its size means little. The chain employs TRBV5-4 and TRBJ1-1, with 8 bases matching TRBD1. J was trimmed by 0 bases and V by 0 bases; bases with no gene match: 7. CDR1 and CDR2 (germline): SGHNT, YYREEE (reference sequence). There are 17 residues in the CDR3. This CDR3 is CASSLGAAGGLNTEAFF. Written as DNA, the CDR3 is TGTGCCAGCAGCTTGGGGGCGGCAGGGGGCCTGAACACTGAAGCTTTCTTT.

This clonotype occurred many times. The library was designed around alpha chains, so this beta chain is a stray read whose abundance carries little weight. The J gene is TRBJ2-7, the V gene TRBV27; D possibly corresponds to TRBD2 (5 bases). CDR1 is MNHEY, CDR2 SMNVEV, per germline (reference sequence). Trimming left V 3 bases short and J 0 bases short, with 15 bases between. CDR3 length: 16 residues. CDR3 nucleotides: TGTGCCAGCAGTTTTGCGGGTCCGTCGGGCTCCTACGAGCAGTACTTC. This sequence encodes CASSFAGPSGSYEQYF.

There are a few counts of this clonotype. The size of this beta chain means little, since it is a stray read in a library made for alpha chains. The chain employs TRBV5-1 and TRBJ2-1; possible D gene TRBD1, 6 bases. CDR1 and CDR2 from the germline V gene are SGHRS and YFSETQ. V lost 7 bases to trimming and J lost 5 bases, with 16 bases between them. CDR3 length: 14 residues. CDR3 residues: CASSTGTLNNEQFF. The CDR3 nucleotides read TGCGCCAGCTCAACCGGGACACTGAACAATGAGCAGTTCTTC.

This clonotype was counted many times. A library made for alpha chains picked up this beta chain off target, so its size means little. J is TRBJ1-6 and V is TRBV20-1; D call uncertain. CDR1 and CDR2 (germline): DFQATT, SNEGSKA (reference sequence). The CDR3 sequence is 13 residues long. V was cut by 6 bases and J by 10 bases, with 16 bases left in between. The CDR3 nucleotides read TGCAGTGCCCAGCCCCGGGAAAGCTCACCCCTCCACTTT. Translation gives CSAQPRESSPLHF.

Turning to this clonotype: Because this beta chain is a stray read in a library intended to capture alpha chains, its abundance should not be given much weight. This chain connects TRBV7-2 to TRBJ1-5; D possibly corresponds to TRBD1 (5 bases). Trimming removed 5 bases at V and 4 bases at J, with 18 bases between. Germline CDR1 and CDR2: SGHTA and FQGNSA. This CDR3 is 16 amino acids long. The CDR3 region has the DNA TGTGCCAGCAGCACTTCGTCCACAGGCTATAATCAGCCCCAGCATTTT. Encoded protein: CASSTSSTGYNQPQHF.